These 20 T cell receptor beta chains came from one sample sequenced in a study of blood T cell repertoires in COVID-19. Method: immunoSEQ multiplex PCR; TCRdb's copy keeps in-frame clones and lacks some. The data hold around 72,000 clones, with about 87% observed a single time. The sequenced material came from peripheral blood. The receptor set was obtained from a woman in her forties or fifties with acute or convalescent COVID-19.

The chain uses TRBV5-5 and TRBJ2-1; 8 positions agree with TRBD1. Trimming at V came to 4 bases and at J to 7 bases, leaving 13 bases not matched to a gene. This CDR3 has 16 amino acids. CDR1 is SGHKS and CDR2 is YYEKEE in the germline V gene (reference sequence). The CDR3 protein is CASSPSVGQVGNEQFF. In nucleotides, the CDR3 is TGTGCCAGCAGCCCGTCCGTGGGACAGGTGGGAAATGAGCAGTTCTTC.

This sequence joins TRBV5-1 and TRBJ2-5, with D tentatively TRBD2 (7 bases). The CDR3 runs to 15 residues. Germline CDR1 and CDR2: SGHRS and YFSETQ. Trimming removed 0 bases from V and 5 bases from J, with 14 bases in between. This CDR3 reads CASSLAGGTWETQYF. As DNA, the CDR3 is TGCGCCAGCAGCTTGGCGGGGGGCACGTGGGAGACCCAGTACTTC.

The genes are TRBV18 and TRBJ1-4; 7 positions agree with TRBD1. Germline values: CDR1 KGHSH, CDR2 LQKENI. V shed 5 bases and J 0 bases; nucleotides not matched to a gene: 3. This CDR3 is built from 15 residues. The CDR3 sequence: CASSGDRATNEKLFF. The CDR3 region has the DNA TGTGCCAGCTCAGGGGACAGAGCAACTAATGAAAAACTGTTTTTT.

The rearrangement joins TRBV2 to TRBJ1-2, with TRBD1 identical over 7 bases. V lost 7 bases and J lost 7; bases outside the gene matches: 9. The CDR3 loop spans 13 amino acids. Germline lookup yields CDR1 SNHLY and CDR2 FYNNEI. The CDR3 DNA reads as TGTGCCAGCATCACCCGACAGGGTAGTGGCTACACCTTC. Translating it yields CASITRQGSGYTF. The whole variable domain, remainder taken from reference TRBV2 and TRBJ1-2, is EPEVTQTPSHQVTQMGQEVILRCVPISNHLYFYWYRQILGQKVEFLVSFYNNEISEKSEIFDDQFSVERPDGSNFTLKIRSTKLEDSAMYFCASITRQGSGYTFGSGTRLTVV.

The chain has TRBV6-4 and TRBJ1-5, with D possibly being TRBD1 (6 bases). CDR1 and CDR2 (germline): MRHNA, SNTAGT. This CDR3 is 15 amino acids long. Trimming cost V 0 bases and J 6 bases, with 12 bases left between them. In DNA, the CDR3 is TGTGCCAGCAGTGACTCGGCAGGGGCTATTCAGCCCCAGCATTTT. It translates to CASSDSAGAIQPQHF.

CDR3 region: CASSLGDRVTNEKLFF. The CDR3 region has the DNA TGTGCCAGCAGCTTGGGGGACAGGGTAACTAATGAAAAACTGTTTTTT. The V gene is TRBV5-4, the J gene TRBJ1-4, with 9 bases aligning to TRBD1. V shed 0 bases, J shed 1 base, and the junction held 1 base outside the gene matches. From germline, CDR1 is SGHNT and CDR2 YYREEE (reference sequence). The CDR3 is 16 residues long.

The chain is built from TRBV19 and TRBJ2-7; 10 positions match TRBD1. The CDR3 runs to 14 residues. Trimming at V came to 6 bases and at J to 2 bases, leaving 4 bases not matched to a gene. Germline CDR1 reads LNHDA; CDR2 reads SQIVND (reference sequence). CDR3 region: CASRPGTGAYEQYF. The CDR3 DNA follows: TGTGCCAGTAGGCCCGGGACAGGGGCCTACGAGCAGTACTTC.

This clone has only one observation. CDR3 in amino acids: CASSLTGGTGNQPQHF. CDR3 sequence (DNA): TGCGCCAGCAGTTTGACAGGGGGCACGGGCAATCAGCCCCAGCATTTT. The V and J genes are TRBV10-2 and TRBJ1-5; 10 bases match TRBD1. The CDR3 has 16 amino acids. After removal of 5 bases from V and 2 bases from J, the junction contained 6 bases not matched to a gene. In germline, CDR1 is WSHSY, CDR2 SAAADI.

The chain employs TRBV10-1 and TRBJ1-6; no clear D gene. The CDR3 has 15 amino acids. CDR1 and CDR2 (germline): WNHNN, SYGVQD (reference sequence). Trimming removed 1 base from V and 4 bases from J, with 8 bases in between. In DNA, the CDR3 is TGCGCCAGCAGTGAGTTTCGGCGGTATAATTCACCCCTCCACTTT. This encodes CASSEFRRYNSPLHF.

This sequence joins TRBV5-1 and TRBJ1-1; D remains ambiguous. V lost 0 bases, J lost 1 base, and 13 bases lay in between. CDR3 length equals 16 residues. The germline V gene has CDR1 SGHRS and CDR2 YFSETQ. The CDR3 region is CASSLALAQKNTEAFF. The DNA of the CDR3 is TGCGCCAGCAGCTTGGCGTTAGCACAAAAGAACACTGAAGCTTTCTTT.

In DNA, the CDR3 is TGTGCCAGCAGCTTAACCCGGACAGGGCGGGAGACCCAGTACTTC. Translating it yields CASSLTRTGRETQYF. This rearrangement joins TRBV7-8 to TRBJ2-5; 8 bases agree with TRBD1. Germline V gene sequence: CDR1 SGHVS, CDR2 FQNEAQ. The CDR3 is 15 residues long. The junction had 7 bases not matched to a gene; V was cut back by 2 bases and J by 5 bases.

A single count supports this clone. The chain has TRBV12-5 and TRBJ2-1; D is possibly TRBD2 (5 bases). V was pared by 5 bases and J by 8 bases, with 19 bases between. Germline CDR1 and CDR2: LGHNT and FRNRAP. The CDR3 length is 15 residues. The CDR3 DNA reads TGTGCTAGTGGTGGTGATGCGGGCCTTGACCATGAGCAGTTCTTC. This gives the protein CASGGDAGLDHEQFF.

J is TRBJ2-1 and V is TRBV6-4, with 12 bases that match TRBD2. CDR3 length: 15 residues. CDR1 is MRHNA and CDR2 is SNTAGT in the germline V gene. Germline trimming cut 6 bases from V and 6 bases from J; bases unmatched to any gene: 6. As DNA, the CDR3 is TGTGCCAGCAGCGGGACTAGCGGGCAGTTCAATGAGCAGTTCTTC. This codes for CASSGTSGQFNEQFF.

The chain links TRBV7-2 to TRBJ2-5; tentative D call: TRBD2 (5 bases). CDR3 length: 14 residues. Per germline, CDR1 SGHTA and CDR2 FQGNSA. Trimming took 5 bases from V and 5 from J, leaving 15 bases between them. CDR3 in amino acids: CASSPGGLGETQYF. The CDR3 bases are TGTGCCAGCAGCCCTGGCGGACTCGGGGAGACCCAGTACTTC.

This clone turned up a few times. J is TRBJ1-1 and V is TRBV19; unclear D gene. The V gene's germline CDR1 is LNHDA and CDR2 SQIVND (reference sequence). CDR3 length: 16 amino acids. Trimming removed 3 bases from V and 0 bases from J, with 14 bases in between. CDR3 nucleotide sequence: TGTGCCAGTAGTATCGGACTATACTCGATGAACACTGAAGCTTTCTTT. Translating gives CASSIGLYSMNTEAFF.

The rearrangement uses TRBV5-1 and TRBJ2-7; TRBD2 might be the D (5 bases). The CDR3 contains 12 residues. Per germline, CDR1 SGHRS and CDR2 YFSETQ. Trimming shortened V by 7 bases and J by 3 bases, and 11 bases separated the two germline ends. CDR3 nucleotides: TGCGCCAGCCACCATGGGAGCTACGAGCAGTACTTC. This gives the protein CASHHGSYEQYF.

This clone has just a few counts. The CDR3 DNA follows: TGTGCCACCAGAGGACAGGGGAACTATGGCTACACCTTC. It is translated as CATRGQGNYGYTF. The chain carries TRBV24-1 and TRBJ1-2; 9 bases fit TRBD1. With 7 bases clipped from V and 2 bases from J, the junction kept 1 base outside the gene matches. The CDR3 length is 13 residues. CDR1 and CDR2 (germline): KGHDR, SFDVKD.

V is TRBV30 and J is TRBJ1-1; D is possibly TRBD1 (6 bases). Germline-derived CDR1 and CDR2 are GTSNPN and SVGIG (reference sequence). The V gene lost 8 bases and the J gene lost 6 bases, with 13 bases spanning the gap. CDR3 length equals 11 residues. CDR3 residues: CASNRVPEAFF. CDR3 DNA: TGTGCCAGTAACAGGGTCCCTGAAGCTTTCTTT. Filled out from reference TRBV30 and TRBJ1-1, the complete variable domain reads SQTIHQWPATLVQPVGSPLSLECTVEGTSNPNLYWYRQAAGRGLQLLFYSVGIGQISSEVPQNLSASRPQDRQFILSSKKLLLSDSGFYLCASNRVPEAFFGQGTRLTVV.

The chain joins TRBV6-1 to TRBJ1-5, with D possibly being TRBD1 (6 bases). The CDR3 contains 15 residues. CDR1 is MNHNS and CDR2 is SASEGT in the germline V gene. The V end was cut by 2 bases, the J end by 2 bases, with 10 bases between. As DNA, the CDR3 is TGTGCCAGCAGTGAATTGTACAGGGGCAATCAGCCCCAGCATTTT. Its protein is CASSELYRGNQPQHF.

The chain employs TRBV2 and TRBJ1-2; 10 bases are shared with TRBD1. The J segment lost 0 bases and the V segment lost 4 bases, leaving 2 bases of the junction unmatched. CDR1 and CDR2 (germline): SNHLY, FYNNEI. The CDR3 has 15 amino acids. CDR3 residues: CASSGTGGANYGYTF. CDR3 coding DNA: TGTGCCAGCAGTGGGACAGGGGGGGCTAACTATGGCTACACCTTC.